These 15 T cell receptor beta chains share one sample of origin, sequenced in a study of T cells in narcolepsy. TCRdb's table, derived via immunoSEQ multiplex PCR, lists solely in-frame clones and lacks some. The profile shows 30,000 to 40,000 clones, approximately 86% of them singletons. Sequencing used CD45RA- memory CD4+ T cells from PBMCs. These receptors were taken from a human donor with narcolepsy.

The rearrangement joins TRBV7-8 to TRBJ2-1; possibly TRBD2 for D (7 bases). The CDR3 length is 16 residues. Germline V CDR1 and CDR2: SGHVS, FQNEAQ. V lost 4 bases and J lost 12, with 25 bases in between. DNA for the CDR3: TGTGCCAGCAGCTCCGATCGCCCGGGACCAAGGGGGGGGCAGTTCTTC. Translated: CASSSDRPGPRGGQFF. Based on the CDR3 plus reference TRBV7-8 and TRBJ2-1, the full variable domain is GAGVSQSPRYKVAKRGQDVALRCDPISGHVSLFWYQQALGQGPEFLTYFQNEAQLDKSGLPSDRFFAERPEGSVSTLKIQRTQQEDSAVYLCASSSDRPGPRGGQFFGPGTRLTVL.

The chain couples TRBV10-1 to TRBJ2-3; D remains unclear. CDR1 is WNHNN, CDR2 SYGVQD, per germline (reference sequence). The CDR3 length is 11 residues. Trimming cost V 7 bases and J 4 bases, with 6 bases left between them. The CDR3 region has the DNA TGCGCCAGCATCTCCCCAGATACGCAGTATTTT. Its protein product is CASISPDTQYF.

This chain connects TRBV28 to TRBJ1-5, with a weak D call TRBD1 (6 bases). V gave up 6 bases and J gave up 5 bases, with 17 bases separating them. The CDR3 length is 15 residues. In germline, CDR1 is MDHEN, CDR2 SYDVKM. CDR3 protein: CASRHLRGADQPQHF. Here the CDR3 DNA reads TGTGCCAGCAGGCACCTCAGGGGAGCGGATCAGCCCCAGCATTTT.

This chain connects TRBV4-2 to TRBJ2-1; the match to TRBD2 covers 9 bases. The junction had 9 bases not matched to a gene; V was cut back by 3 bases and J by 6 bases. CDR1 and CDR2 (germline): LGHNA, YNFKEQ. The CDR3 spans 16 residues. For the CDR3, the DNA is TGTGCCAGCAGCCAGTTTAGCGGGAGTCACCTCAATGAGCAGTTCTTC. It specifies CASSQFSGSHLNEQFF.

CDR3 region: CASSEATGRNEKLFF. The CDR3 coding sequence is TGTGCCAGCAGTGAAGCGACAGGGAGGAATGAAAAACTGTTTTTT. V is TRBV25-1 and J is TRBJ1-4, with TRBD1 identical over 7 bases. V shed 2 bases, J shed 5 bases, and the junction held 5 bases outside the gene matches. This CDR3 is built from 15 residues. CDR1 MGHDK and CDR2 SYGVNS come from the germline V gene.

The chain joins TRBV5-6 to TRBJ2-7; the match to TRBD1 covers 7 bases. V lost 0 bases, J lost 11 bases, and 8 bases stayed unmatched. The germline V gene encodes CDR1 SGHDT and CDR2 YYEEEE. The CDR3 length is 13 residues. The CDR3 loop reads CASSLAEGAREYF. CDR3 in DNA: TGTGCCAGCAGCTTGGCCGAGGGGGCTAGGGAGTACTTC.

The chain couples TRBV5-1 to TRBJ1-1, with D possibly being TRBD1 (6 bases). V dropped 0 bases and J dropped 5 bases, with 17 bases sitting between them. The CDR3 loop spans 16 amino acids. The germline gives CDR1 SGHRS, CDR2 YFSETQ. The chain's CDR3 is CASSLETTGRRTEAFF. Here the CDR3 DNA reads TGCGCCAGCAGCTTGGAAACTACAGGGAGAAGAACTGAAGCTTTCTTT.

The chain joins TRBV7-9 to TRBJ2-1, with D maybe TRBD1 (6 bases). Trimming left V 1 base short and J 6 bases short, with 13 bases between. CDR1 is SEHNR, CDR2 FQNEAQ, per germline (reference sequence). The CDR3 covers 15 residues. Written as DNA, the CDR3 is TGTGCCAGCAGCTTAGGCGGTACAGGGTTCAATGAGCAGTTCTTC. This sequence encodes CASSLGGTGFNEQFF.

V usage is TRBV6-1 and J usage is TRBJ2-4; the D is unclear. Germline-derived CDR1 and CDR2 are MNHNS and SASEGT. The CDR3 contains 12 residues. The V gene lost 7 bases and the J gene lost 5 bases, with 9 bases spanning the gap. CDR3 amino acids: CASKNVENIQYF. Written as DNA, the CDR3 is TGTGCCAGCAAAAACGTCGAAAACATTCAGTACTTC.

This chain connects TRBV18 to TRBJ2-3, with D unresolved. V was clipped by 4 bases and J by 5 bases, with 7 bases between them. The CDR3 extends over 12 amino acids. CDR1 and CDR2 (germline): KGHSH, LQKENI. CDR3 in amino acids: CASSLAVDTQYF. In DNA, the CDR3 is TGTGCCAGCTCACTCGCCGTAGATACGCAGTATTTT.

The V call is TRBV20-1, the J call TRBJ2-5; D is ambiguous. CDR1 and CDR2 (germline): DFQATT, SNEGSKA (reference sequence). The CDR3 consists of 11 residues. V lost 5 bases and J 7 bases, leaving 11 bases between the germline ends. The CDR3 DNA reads TGCAGTGCTCGATTAACCGGGACCCAGTACTTC. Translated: CSARLTGTQYF.

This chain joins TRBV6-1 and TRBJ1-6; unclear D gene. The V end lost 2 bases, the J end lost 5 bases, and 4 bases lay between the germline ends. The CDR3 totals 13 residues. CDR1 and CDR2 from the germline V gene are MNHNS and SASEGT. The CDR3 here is CASSELDNSPLHF. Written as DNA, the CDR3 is TGTGCCAGCAGTGAATTAGATAATTCACCCCTCCACTTT.

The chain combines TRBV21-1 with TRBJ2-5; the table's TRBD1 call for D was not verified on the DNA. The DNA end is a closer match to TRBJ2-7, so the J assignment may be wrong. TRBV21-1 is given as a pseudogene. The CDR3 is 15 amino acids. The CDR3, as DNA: TGTGCCAGCACCCTAACAGGGGGTCTCCCCTACGAGCAGTACTTC. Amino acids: CASTLTGGLPYEQYF.

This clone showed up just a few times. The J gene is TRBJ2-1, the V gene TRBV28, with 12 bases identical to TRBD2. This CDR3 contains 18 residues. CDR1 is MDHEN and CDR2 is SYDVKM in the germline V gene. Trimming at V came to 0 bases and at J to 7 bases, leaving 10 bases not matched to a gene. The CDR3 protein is CASSLWGLTSGGLNEQFF. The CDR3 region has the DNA TGTGCCAGCAGTTTATGGGGCTTGACTAGCGGGGGCCTTAATGAGCAGTTCTTC. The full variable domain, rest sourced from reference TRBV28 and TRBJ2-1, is DVKVTQSSRYLVKRTGEKVFLECVQDMDHENMFWYRQDPGLGLRLIYFSYDVKMKEKGDIPEGYSVSREKKERFSLILESASTNQTSMYLCASSLWGLTSGGLNEQFFGPGTRLTVL.

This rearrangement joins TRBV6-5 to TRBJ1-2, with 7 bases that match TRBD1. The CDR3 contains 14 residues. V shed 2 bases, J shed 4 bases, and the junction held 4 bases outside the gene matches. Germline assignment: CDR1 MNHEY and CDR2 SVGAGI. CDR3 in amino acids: CASSYAGTVYGYTF. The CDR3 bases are TGTGCCAGCAGTTACGCCGGGACAGTCTATGGCTACACCTTC.